A single sample gave rise to the 27 T cell receptor beta chains below, sequenced in a study of blood T cell repertoires in COVID-19. Here immunoSEQ multiplex PCR was the method, and the copy in TCRdb shows in-frame clones only, minus some. Here the sample spans roughly 200,000 clones, around four fifths being singletons. Sequences were obtained from peripheral blood. These TCRs come from a woman of 80 years or more with active or convalescent COVID-19.

This sequence joins TRBV21-1 and TRBJ1-2. TRBV21-1 is tagged as a pseudogene. CDR3 length equals 12 residues. CDR3 sequence: CASSCENYGYTF. The CDR3 coding sequence is TGTGCCAGCAGTTGCGAGAACTATGGCTACACCTTC.

The V gene is TRBV4-3, the J gene TRBJ2-3, with a possible D match to TRBD2 (6 bases). Germline values: CDR1 LGHNA, CDR2 YSLEER. Deletions cut 0 bases from V and 0 bases from J, with 10 bases between. CDR3 length: 16 amino acids. The CDR3 DNA follows: TGCGCCAGCAGCCAAGACGTGGGGGGAAGCACAGATACGCAGTATTTT. Translating it yields CASSQDVGGSTDTQYF.

This clone was recorded at least ten times. The chain has TRBV5-3 and TRBJ1-6; D is undetermined. TRBV5-3 is annotated as an ORF whose role is uncertain. V lost 2 bases and J 9 bases, leaving 12 bases between the germline ends. The CDR3 runs 14 residues. CDR3 sequence: CARSFLQTPSPLHF. CDR3 DNA sequence: TGTGCCAGAAGCTTTTTGCAGACTCCTTCACCCCTCCACTTT.

This sequence joins TRBV5-5 and TRBJ2-7; D is possibly TRBD1 (5 bases). Trimming took off 5 bases at V and 3 bases at J, with 6 bases between the two ends. Germline CDR1 SGHKS, CDR2 YYEKEE (reference sequence). The CDR3 loop spans 11 amino acids. DNA for the CDR3: TGTGCCAGCAGGACAGTCTACGAGCAGTACTTC. Amino acid sequence: CASRTVYEQYF.

This chain uses TRBV29-1 with TRBJ2-7; 8 nucleotides line up with TRBD1. Germline-derived CDR1 and CDR2 are SQVTM and ANQGSEA. The CDR3 loop spans 14 amino acids. Trimming at V came to 4 bases and at J to 4 bases, leaving 9 bases not matched to a gene. The CDR3, as DNA: TGCAGCGTTGGGGTCAGGGGGCGCGAGTACGAGCAGTACTTC. This encodes CSVGVRGREYEQYF.

This clone was seen more than once but under ten times. Other DNA sequences of this sample code for an identical CDR3. The CDR3 reads CASSPGQGNQPQHF. CDR3 sequence (DNA): TGTGCCAGCTCACCGGGACAGGGCAATCAGCCCCAGCATTTT. V and J are TRBV18 and TRBJ1-5; TRBD1 agrees at 8 bases. The V gene's germline CDR1 is KGHSH and CDR2 LQKENI. The length of the CDR3 is 14 residues. The trim removed 3 bases at V and 2 bases at J, leaving 0 bases unmatched.

The V call is TRBV7-9, the J call TRBJ1-1; 7 positions agree with TRBD1. The V gene's germline CDR1 is SEHNR and CDR2 FQNEAQ (reference sequence). CDR3 length equals 14 residues. J lost 3 bases, V lost 5 bases, and 6 bases had no gene match. The CDR3 nucleotides read TGTGCCAGCAGCCTTAGGCAGGGGGACACTGAAGCTTTCTTT. Protein sequence: CASSLRQGDTEAFF.

The chain couples TRBV5-4 to TRBJ2-7, with TRBD1 matching 9 bases. The CDR3 is 15 residues long. Trimming at V came to 4 bases and at J to 4 bases, leaving 9 bases not matched to a gene. Germline CDR1 and CDR2: SGHNT and YYREEE (reference sequence). CDR3 sequence: CASSPPGQGQYEQYF. CDR3 in DNA: TGTGCCAGCAGCCCACCGGGACAGGGACAGTACGAGCAGTACTTC.

With respect to this clone: This sequence may be a read error, since a much larger clone differs from it by one base. Other DNA sequences within the sample encode an identical CDR3. The chain couples TRBV6-2 or TRBV6-3 to TRBJ1-5, with 7 bases identical to TRBD1. The CDR3 consists of 18 residues. V dropped 1 base and J dropped 4; count of bases not matched to a gene: 13. Germline lookup yields CDR1 MNHEY and CDR2 SVGEGT. CDR3 protein: CASSYYRGRTGSNQPQHF. The CDR3 nucleotides are TGTGCCAGCAGTTACTACAGGGGCCGTACAGGCAGTAATCAGCCCCAGCATTTT.

J is TRBJ2-3 and V is TRBV28; TRBD2 matches 9 bases. The V gene end was trimmed by 4 bases and the J gene end by 1 base; junction bases not matched to a gene: 6. CDR1 is MDHEN, CDR2 SYDVKM, per germline. This CDR3 is 16 amino acids long. DNA for the CDR3: TGTGCCAGCAGTTGGGCCGGGACTAGCCGCACAGATACGCAGTATTTT. Protein product: CASSWAGTSRTDTQYF.

In DNA, the CDR3 is TGTGCCAGCAGCCCCAACAGGGGTAAAGAGACCCAGTACTTC. It is translated as CASSPNRGKETQYF. V gene TRBV7-2 combines with J gene TRBJ2-5; 7 bases fit TRBD1. The V and J ends lost 5 bases and 3 bases, in that order; junction bases with no gene match: 6. Germline CDR1 and CDR2: SGHTA and FQGNSA. The CDR3 is made up of 14 amino acids.

The chain links TRBV29-1 to TRBJ2-3; possibly TRBD1 for D (6 bases). The V gene's germline CDR1 is SQVTM and CDR2 ANQGSEA. This CDR3 comprises 13 residues. Trimming took 6 bases from V and 2 from J, leaving 12 bases between them. The CDR3: CSVGHLITDTQYF. CDR3 coding DNA: TGCAGCGTGGGACACCTTATCACAGATACGCAGTATTTT.

This rearrangement joins TRBV19 to TRBJ1-3, with D uncertain. Looked up from germline, CDR1 is LNHDA and CDR2 is SQIVND (reference sequence). Trimming took off 2 bases at V and 0 bases at J, with 5 bases between the two ends. This CDR3 comprises 14 residues. The CDR3 bases are TGTGCCAGTAGTATAATCCACTCTGGAAACACCATATATTTT. Translation: CASSIIHSGNTIYF.

The chain links TRBV12-3 or TRBV12-4 to TRBJ2-2, with D maybe TRBD2 (5 bases). The CDR3 runs to 13 residues. V lost 6 bases and J 7 bases, leaving 12 bases between the germline ends. CDR3 nucleotides: TGTGCCAGCAGCCCGGGGTCTGGCGGGGAGCTGTTTTTT. Translation gives CASSPGSGGELFF.

The rearrangement joins TRBV4-2 to TRBJ2-1; D remains unclear. The CDR3 covers 15 residues. Germline CDR1 is LGHNA and CDR2 is YNFKEQ. V shed 0 bases and J shed 4 bases, with 10 bases lying between them. In DNA form, the CDR3 reads TGTGCCAGCAGCCAAGAGAGGAGTACTTACAATGAGCAGTTCTTC. Its protein is CASSQERSTYNEQFF.

This clone came up once. The V call is TRBV5-4, the J call TRBJ2-6, with 10 nucleotides matching TRBD1. V shed 5 bases, J shed 3 bases, and the junction held 5 bases outside the gene matches. This CDR3 is built from 16 residues. Per germline, CDR1 SGHNT and CDR2 YYREEE (reference sequence). The CDR3 reads CASSPGQGVGANVLTF. CDR3 nucleotides: TGTGCCAGCAGTCCTGGACAGGGGGTTGGGGCCAACGTCCTGACTTTC.

The chain employs TRBV28 and TRBJ2-1, with a tentative D call TRBD1 (6 bases). The germline V gene encodes CDR1 MDHEN and CDR2 SYDVKM. Trimming shortened V by 0 bases and J by 1 base, and 10 bases separated the two germline ends. CDR3 size: 16 residues. The chain's CDR3 is CASSLWAGASYNEQFF. The DNA for the CDR3 is TGTGCCAGCAGTTTATGGGCAGGGGCATCCTACAATGAGCAGTTCTTC.

This clone was picked up one time. The CDR3 sequence: CASSDWGGRYEQYF. Written as DNA, the CDR3 is TGTGCCAGCAGTGACTGGGGTGGGAGATACGAGCAGTACTTC. V is TRBV6-2 or TRBV6-3 and J is TRBJ2-7; D might be TRBD2 (5 bases). Germline CDR1 and CDR2: MNHEY and SVGEGT. V shed 5 bases and J shed 4 bases, with 15 bases lying between them. This CDR3 comprises 14 residues.

The V and J genes are TRBV12-3 or TRBV12-4 and TRBJ2-7; D call uncertain. CDR3 size: 12 residues. V was pared by 5 bases and J by 7 bases, with 12 bases between. CDR3 bases: TGTGCCAGCAGTCTCGACTTGAGAGAGCAGTACTTC. It specifies CASSLDLREQYF.

The J gene is TRBJ1-1, the V gene TRBV10-3; no clear D gene. Germline CDR1 and CDR2: ENHRY and SYGVKD. The CDR3 length is 13 residues. V lost 2 bases and J lost 7, with 11 bases in between. CDR3 DNA sequence: TGTGCCATCAGTGAGGCCCTTGAGAGTGAAGCTTTCTTT. It yields the protein CAISEALESEAFF.

This clone was picked up a small number of times. The chain uses TRBV19 and TRBJ1-5; a possible D gene is TRBD1 (6 bases). Trimming cost V 7 bases and J 6 bases, with 22 bases left between them. The CDR3 has 16 amino acids. From germline, CDR1 is LNHDA and CDR2 SQIVND (reference sequence). CDR3 amino acids: CASTDTHQGLTQPQHF. CDR3 bases: TGTGCCAGTACCGACACCCATCAGGGGCTGACTCAGCCCCAGCATTTT.

The rearrangement joins TRBV30 to TRBJ1-4; D is possibly TRBD1 (5 bases). Looked up from germline, CDR1 is GTSNPN and CDR2 is SVGIG (reference sequence). This CDR3 is 16 amino acids long. V shed 2 bases and J shed 3 bases, with 16 bases lying between them. CDR3 protein: CAWSRINRIANEKLFF. CDR3 nucleotides: TGTGCCTGGAGTCGGATTAACAGGATAGCTAATGAAAAACTGTTTTTT.

The table lists this clone with a few counts. V usage is TRBV25-1 and J usage is TRBJ1-2, with TRBD1 as a possible D gene (5 bases). Germline assignment: CDR1 MGHDK and CDR2 SYGVNS. The CDR3 extends over 15 amino acids. The V gene lost 2 bases and the J gene lost 8 bases, with 18 bases spanning the gap. This chain's CDR3 is CASSEGAGLGRGYTF. CDR3 in DNA: TGTGCCAGCAGTGAAGGGGCAGGCCTGGGGCGAGGCTACACCTTC.

The V and J genes are TRBV6-5 and TRBJ1-2, with D tentatively TRBD1 (6 bases). Germline CDR1 and CDR2: MNHEY and SVGAGI. V was shortened by 0 bases and J by 8 bases, with 19 bases between the two germline ends. This CDR3 is 16 amino acids long. CDR3 protein: CASSYSGGAPLRGYTF. The DNA for the CDR3 is TGTGCCAGCAGTTACTCGGGGGGGGCGCCCCTAAGGGGCTACACCTTC.

This CDR3 is CASSFRLNTEAFF. The CDR3 DNA follows: TGTGCCAGCAGTTTCCGTCTGAACACTGAAGCTTTCTTT. The chain links TRBV12-3 or TRBV12-4 to TRBJ1-1; D unclear. The ends were cut back, 3 bases at V and 0 bases at J, with 5 bases in the middle. This CDR3 spans 13 amino acids.

This clone was observed once. The chain employs TRBV27 and TRBJ2-3, with 7 bases fitting TRBD1. The CDR3 loop spans 17 amino acids. Trimming cost V 1 base and J 0 bases; bases outside gene matches: 7. Looked up from germline, CDR1 is MNHEY and CDR2 is SMNVEV (reference sequence). The CDR3 DNA sequence: TGTGCCAGCAGTTTATGGGGAAGACAGGGCAGCACAGATACGCAGTATTTT. This encodes CASSLWGRQGSTDTQYF.

The chain combines TRBV4-1 with TRBJ2-2; perhaps TRBD2 as D (5 bases). Germline values: CDR1 MGHRA, CDR2 YSYEKL. The CDR3 extends over 15 amino acids. V was pared by 3 bases and J by 4 bases, with 12 bases between. As DNA, the CDR3 is TGCGCCAGCAGCCAGGACTCAACGGGCACCGGGGAGCTGTTTTTT. Translated, it gives CASSQDSTGTGELFF.